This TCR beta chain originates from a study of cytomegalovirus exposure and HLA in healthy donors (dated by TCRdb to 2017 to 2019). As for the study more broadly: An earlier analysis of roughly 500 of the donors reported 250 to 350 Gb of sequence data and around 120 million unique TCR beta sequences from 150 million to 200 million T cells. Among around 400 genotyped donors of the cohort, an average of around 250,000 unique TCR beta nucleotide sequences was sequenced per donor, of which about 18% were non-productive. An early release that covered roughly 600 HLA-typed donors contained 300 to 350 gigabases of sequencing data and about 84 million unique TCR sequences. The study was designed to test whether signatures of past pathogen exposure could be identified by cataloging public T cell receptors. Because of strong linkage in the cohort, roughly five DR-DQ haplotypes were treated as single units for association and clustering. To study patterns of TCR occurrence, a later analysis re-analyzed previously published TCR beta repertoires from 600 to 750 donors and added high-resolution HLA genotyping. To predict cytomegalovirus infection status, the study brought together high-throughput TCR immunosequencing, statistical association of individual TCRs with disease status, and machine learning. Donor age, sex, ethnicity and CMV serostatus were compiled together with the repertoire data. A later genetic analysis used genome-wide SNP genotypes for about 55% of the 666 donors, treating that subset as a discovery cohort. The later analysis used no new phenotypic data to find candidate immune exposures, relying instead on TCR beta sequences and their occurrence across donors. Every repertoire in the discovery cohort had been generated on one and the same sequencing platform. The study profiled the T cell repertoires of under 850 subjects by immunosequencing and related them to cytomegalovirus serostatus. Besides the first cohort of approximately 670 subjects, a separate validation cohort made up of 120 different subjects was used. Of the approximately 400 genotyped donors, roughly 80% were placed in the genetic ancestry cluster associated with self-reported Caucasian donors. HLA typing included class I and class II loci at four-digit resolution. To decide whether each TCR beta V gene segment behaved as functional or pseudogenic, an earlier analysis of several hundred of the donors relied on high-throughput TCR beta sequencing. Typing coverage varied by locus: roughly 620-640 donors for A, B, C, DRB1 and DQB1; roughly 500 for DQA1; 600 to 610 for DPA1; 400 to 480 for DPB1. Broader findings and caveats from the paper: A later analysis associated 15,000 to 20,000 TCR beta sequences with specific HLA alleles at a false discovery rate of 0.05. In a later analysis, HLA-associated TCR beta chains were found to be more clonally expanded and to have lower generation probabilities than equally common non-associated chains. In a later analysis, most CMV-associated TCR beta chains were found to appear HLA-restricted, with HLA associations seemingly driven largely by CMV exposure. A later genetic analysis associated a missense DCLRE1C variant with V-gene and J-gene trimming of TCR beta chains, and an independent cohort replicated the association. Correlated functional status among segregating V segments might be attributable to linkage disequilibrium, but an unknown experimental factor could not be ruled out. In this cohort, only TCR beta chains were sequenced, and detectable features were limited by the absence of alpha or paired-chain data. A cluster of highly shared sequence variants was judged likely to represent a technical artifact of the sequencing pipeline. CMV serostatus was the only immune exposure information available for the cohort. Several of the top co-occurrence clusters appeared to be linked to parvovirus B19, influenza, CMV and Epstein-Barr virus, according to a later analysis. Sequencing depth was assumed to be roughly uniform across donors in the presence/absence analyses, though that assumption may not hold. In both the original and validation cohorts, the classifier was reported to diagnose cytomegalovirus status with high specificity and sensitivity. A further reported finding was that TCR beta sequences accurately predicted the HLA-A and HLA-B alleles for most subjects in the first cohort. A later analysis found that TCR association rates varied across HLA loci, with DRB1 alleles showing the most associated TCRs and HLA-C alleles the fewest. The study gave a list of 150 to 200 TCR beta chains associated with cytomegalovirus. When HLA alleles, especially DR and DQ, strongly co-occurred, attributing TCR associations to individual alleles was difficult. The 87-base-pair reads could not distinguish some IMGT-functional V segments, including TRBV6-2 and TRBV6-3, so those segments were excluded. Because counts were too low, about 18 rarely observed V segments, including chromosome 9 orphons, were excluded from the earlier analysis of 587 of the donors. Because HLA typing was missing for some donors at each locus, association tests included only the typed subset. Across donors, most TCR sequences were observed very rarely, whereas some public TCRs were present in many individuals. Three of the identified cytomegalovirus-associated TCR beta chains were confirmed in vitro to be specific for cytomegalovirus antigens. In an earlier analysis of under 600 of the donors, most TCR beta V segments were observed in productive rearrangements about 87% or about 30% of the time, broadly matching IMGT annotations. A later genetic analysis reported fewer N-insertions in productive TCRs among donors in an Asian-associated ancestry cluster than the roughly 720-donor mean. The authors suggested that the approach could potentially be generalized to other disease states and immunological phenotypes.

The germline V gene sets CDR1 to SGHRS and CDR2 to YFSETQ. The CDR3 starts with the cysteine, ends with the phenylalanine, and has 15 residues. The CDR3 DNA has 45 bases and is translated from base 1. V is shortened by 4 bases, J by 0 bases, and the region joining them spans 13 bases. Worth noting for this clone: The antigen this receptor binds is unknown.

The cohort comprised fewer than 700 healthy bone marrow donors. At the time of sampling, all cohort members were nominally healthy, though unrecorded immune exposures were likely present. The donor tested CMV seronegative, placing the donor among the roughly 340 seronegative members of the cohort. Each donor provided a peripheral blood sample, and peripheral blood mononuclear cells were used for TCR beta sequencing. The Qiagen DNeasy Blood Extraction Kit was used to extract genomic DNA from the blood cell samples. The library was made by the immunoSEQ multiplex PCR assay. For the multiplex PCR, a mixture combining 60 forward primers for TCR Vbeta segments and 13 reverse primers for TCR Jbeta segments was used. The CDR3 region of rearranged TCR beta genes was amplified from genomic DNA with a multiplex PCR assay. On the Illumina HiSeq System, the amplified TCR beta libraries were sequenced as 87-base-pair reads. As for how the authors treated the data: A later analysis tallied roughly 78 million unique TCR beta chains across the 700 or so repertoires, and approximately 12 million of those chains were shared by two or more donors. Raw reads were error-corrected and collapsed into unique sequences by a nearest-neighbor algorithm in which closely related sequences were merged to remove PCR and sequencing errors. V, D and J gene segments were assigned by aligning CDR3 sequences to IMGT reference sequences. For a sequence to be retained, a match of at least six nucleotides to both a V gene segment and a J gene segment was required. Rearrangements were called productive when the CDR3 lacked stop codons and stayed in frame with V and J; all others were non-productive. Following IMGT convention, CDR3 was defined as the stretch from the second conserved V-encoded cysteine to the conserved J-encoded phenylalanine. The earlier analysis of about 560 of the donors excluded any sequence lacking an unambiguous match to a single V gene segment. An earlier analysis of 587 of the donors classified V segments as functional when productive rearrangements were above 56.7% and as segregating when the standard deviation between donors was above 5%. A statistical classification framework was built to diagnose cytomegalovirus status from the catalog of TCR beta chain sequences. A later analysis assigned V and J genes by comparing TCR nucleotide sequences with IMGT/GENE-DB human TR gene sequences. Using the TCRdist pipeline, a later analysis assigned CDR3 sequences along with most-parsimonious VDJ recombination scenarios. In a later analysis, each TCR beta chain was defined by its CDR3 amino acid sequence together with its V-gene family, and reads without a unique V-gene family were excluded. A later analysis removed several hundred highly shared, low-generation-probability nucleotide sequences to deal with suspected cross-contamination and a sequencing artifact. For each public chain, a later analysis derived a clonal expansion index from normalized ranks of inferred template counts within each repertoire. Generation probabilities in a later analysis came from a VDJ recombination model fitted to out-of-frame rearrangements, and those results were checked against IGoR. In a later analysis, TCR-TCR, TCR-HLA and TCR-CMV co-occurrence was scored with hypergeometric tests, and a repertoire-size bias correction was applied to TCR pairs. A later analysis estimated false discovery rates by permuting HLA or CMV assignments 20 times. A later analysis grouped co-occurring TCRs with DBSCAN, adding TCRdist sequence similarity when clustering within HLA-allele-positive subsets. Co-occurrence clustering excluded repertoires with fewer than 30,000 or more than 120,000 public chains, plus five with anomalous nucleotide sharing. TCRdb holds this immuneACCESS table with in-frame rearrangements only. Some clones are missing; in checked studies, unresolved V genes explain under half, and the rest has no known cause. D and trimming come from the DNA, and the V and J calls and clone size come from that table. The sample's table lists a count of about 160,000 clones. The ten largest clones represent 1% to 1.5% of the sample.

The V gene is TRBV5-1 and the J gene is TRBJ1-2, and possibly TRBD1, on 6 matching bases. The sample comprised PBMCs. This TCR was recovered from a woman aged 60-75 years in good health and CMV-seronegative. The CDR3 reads CASSAYRAANYGYTF. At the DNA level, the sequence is TGCGCCAGCAGCGCGTACAGGGCTGCTAACTATGGCTACACCTTC.